Listed here are 27 T cell receptor beta chains from one sample, sequenced in a study of T cells in Graves' hyperthyroidism and ophthalmopathy. Amplification of TCR beta CDR3 regions used RNA as the template. The HTBI set primed first-round TCR CDR3 RT-PCR. TCRdb processed the multiplex PCR reads anew with MiXCR; each CDR3 protein has one entry. The sample comprises over 500,000 distinct CDR3 sequences, 46% of which are singletons, and about two fifths rests with the top ten. Material: peripheral blood or thyroid tissue (not recorded which). These TCRs come from an adult woman with Graves' disease, either hyperthyroidism or ophthalmopathy (not recorded which).

J is TRBJ1-1 and V is TRBV29-1; D ambiguous. The V end lost 7 bases, the J end lost 4 bases, and 16 bases lay between the germline ends. Germline-derived CDR1 and CDR2 are SQVTM and ANQGSEA. The length of the CDR3 is 13 residues. CDR3 nucleotides: TGCAGCGCCAAAAGTCTGAGGAGCACTGAAGCTTTCTTT. It codes for CSAKSLRSTEAFF.

The rearrangement uses TRBV20-1 and TRBJ1-1; the D is unclear. Germline assignment: CDR1 DFQATT and CDR2 SNEGSKA (reference sequence). Deletions cut 6 bases from V and 4 bases from J, with 6 bases between. The CDR3 runs 10 residues. The CDR3: CSAPRTEAFF. The CDR3 DNA reads as TGCAGTGCCCCTCGCACTGAAGCTTTCTTT.

The chain is built from TRBV15 and TRBJ1-1; 7 bases are a match to TRBD1. V lost 3 bases to trimming and J lost 2 bases; unmatched junction nucleotides: 6. The CDR3 loop spans 15 amino acids. Germline CDR1 and CDR2: LNHNV and YYDKDF (reference sequence). The CDR3 DNA is TGTGCCACCAGCAGCACAGGGGCTGGAAACACTGAAGCTTTCTTT. This gives the protein CATSSTGAGNTEAFF.

This clonotype was recorded many times. This rearrangement joins TRBV11-2 to TRBJ2-2; D remains ambiguous. The CDR3 covers 13 residues. CDR1 is SGHAT and CDR2 is FQNNGV in the germline V gene. V was shortened by 6 bases and J by 5 bases, with 10 bases between the two germline ends. This CDR3 is CASSALGTGELFF. CDR3 sequence (DNA): TGTGCCAGCAGTGCTCTAGGAACCGGGGAGCTGTTTTTT.

This clonotype was detected a few times. The chain couples TRBV29-1 to TRBJ1-2; TRBD1 aligns across 11 bases. The germline V gene encodes CDR1 SQVTM and CDR2 ANQGSEA. This CDR3 contains 14 residues. With 4 bases clipped from V and 0 bases from J, the junction kept 1 base outside the gene matches. Here the CDR3 reads CSVGGQGANYGYTF. The CDR3 DNA sequence: TGCAGCGTTGGGGGACAGGGGGCTAACTATGGCTACACCTTC.

The CDR3: CAIRQGLSNQPQHF. DNA of the CDR3: TGTGCCATCAGACAGGGGTTGAGCAATCAGCCCCAGCATTTT. The V call is TRBV10-3, the J call TRBJ1-5, with 7 bases that match TRBD1. Germline assignment: CDR1 ENHRY and CDR2 SYGVKD. This CDR3 comprises 14 residues. V lost 6 bases and J lost 1; bases outside the gene matches: 3.

This clonotype was seen repeatedly, ten times or more. The V and J genes are TRBV4-1 and TRBJ1-2, with unresolved D. CDR3 length: 14 amino acids. The germline V gene has CDR1 MGHRA and CDR2 YSYEKL. V lost 1 base, J lost 5 bases, and 11 bases lay in between. The CDR3 loop reads CASSQVLAGYGYTF. As DNA, the CDR3 is TGCGCCAGCAGCCAAGTCCTGGCGGGTTATGGCTACACCTTC.

This clonotype appeared a few times. The V and J genes are TRBV28 and TRBJ2-7; 11 bases align to TRBD1. The CDR3 has 14 amino acids. V gave up 6 bases and J gave up 5 bases; unmatched junction bases: 6. CDR1 MDHEN and CDR2 SYDVKM come from the germline V gene. As DNA, the CDR3 is TGTGCCAGCAGGCCGGACAGGGGGCTCAACGAGCAGTACTTC. Protein: CASRPDRGLNEQYF.

Points on this clonotype: This likely comes from a read error, as the CDR3 has no conserved phenylalanine or tryptophan at its end. CDR3 amino acids: CASNRATGETQYL. The CDR3 DNA is TGTGCCAGCAACCGGGCAACAGGAGAGACCCAGTACCTC. The gene calls are TRBV7-6 and TRBJ2-5, with a weak D call TRBD1 (5 bases). The CDR3 consists of 13 residues. V dropped 7 bases and J dropped 4 bases, with 13 bases sitting between them. CDR1 SGHVS and CDR2 FNYEAQ come from the germline V gene.

This clonotype showed up just a few times. The chain employs TRBV10-3 and TRBJ2-7; D uncertain. CDR1 and CDR2 (germline): ENHRY, SYGVKD. This CDR3 comprises 12 residues. V shed 6 bases and J shed 2 bases, with 8 bases lying between them. The CDR3 DNA is TGTGCCATCAGGGCAGAGACCTACGAGCAGTACTTC. Its translation is CAIRAETYEQYF.

The chain recombines TRBV2 with TRBJ2-5; 14 bases map to TRBD2. Germline CDR1 is SNHLY and CDR2 is FYNNEI. The CDR3 runs 17 residues. Unmatched junction bases numbered 7, after V lost 4 bases and J lost 3 bases. The CDR3 DNA follows: TGTGCCAGCAGTGTTCGGGGACTAGCGGGAGACAAAGAGACCCAGTACTTC. Encoded protein: CASSVRGLAGDKETQYF.

In its sample, this clonotype was seen a few times. This chain uses TRBV10-3 with TRBJ1-5; a possible D gene is TRBD1 (5 bases). This CDR3 contains 9 residues. Trimming removed 10 bases at V and 7 bases at J, with 5 bases between. Looked up from germline, CDR1 is ENHRY and CDR2 is SYGVKD. This CDR3 reads CARGQPQHF. The CDR3 DNA reads as TGTGCCAGGGGGCAGCCCCAGCATTTT.

This chain uses TRBV29-1 with TRBJ2-5; 8 positions match TRBD1. CDR3 length equals 12 residues. Germline assignment: CDR1 SQVTM and CDR2 ANQGSEA. Trimming cost V 5 bases and J 3 bases; bases outside gene matches: 2. CDR3 residues: CSVTQGEETQYF. CDR3 in DNA: TGCAGCGTTACACAGGGGGAAGAGACCCAGTACTTC.

This clonotype was counted at least ten times. The chain links TRBV5-1 to TRBJ2-7, with 8 bases aligning to TRBD1. Per the germline V gene, CDR1 is SGHRS and CDR2 is YFSETQ. The CDR3 consists of 15 residues. After removal of 0 bases from V and 4 bases from J, the junction contained 6 bases not matched to a gene. CDR3 amino acids: CASSLAAGQEYEQYF. The CDR3 DNA reads as TGCGCCAGCAGCTTGGCCGCGGGACAGGAATACGAGCAGTACTTC.

The chain carries TRBV6-2 or TRBV6-3 and TRBJ1-1, with 12 bases aligning to TRBD1. Trimming took 2 bases from V and 10 from J; bases not matched to a gene: 5. Looked up from germline, CDR1 is MNHEY and CDR2 is SVGEGT. The CDR3 covers 14 residues. Written as DNA, the CDR3 is TGTGCCAGCAGTTACGGGCCGGGACAGGGGGCAGCTTTCTTT. It yields the protein CASSYGPGQGAAFF.

This clonotype was seen ten or more times. CDR3 region: CASSYSTGWETQYF. CDR3 nucleotides: TGTGCCAGCAGTTACTCGACAGGGTGGGAGACCCAGTACTTC. The V gene is TRBV6-5, the J gene TRBJ2-5; 7 bases are shared with TRBD1. Germline values: CDR1 MNHEY, CDR2 SVGAGI. This CDR3 is built from 14 residues. Trimming cost V 0 bases and J 5 bases; bases outside gene matches: 3.

This clonotype was counted a single time. A much larger clone differs from this one at a single base, so this may be a read error. The chain has TRBV15 and TRBJ2-7; D is uncertain. Germline CDR1 is LNHNV and CDR2 is YYDKDF (reference sequence). With 5 bases removed from V and 4 bases from J, the gap between germline ends came to 24 bases. CDR3 length equals 17 residues. CDR3 sequence (DNA): TGTGCCACCAGCGGCGGTTCCCAGGAGACGGTCGGGTACGAGCAGTACTTC. Translated: CATSGGSQETVGYEQYF.

DNA of the CDR3: TGTGCCAGCAGTTTAGGGACGGCCGGCGGGGAGCTGTTTTTT. Amino acid sequence: CASSLGTAGGELFF. The rearrangement uses TRBV12-3 or TRBV12-4 and TRBJ2-2; no reliable D call. V was cut by 1 base and J by 7 bases, with 10 bases left in between. This CDR3 contains 14 residues.

This chain uses TRBV5-1 with TRBJ1-6; 9 bases map to TRBD1. CDR1 and CDR2 (germline): SGHRS, YFSETQ. Germline trimming cut 4 bases from V and 6 bases from J; bases unmatched to any gene: 5. The CDR3 runs to 15 residues. The CDR3 loop is CASSRGTGTNSPLHF. The CDR3 DNA sequence: TGCGCCAGCAGCCGGGGGACAGGGACTAATTCACCCCTCCACTTT.

This clonotype was found once. The chain joins TRBV20-1 to TRBJ2-7, with D perhaps matching TRBD1 (6 bases). With 0 bases removed from V and 5 bases from J, the gap between germline ends came to 20 bases. This CDR3 is 16 amino acids long. Germline V CDR1 and CDR2: DFQATT, SNEGSKA (reference sequence). The CDR3 DNA is TGCAGTGCTAGAGATGTCAGGCCAGGGGCGCACAACGAGCAGTACTTC. This sequence encodes CSARDVRPGAHNEQYF.

This clonotype was seen ten or more times. V is TRBV4-3 and J is TRBJ2-5; D possibly corresponds to TRBD1 (5 bases). CDR1 and CDR2 (germline): LGHNA, YSLEER. There are 15 residues in the CDR3. V lost 4 bases and J lost 4, with 16 bases in between. For the CDR3, the DNA is TGCGCCAGCAGCCCATACTACCAGGGTCCAGAGACCCAGTACTTC. The encoded protein is CASSPYYQGPETQYF.

This rearrangement joins TRBV2 to TRBJ2-7; D remains unclear. The germline V and J ends were trimmed by 8 bases and 5 bases, with 16 bases remaining between them. This CDR3 has 13 amino acids. The germline CDR1 and CDR2 sequences are SNHLY and FYNNEI. CDR3 sequence (DNA): TGTGCCAGCCAATTGACCAGCAACAACGAGCAGTACTTC. It translates to CASQLTSNNEQYF.

The rearrangement uses TRBV7-9 and TRBJ2-5; 10 nucleotides agree with TRBD1. This CDR3 is 15 amino acids long. Per germline, CDR1 SEHNR and CDR2 FQNEAQ (reference sequence). The V gene end was trimmed by 5 bases and the J gene end by 9 bases; junction bases not matched to a gene: 12. The CDR3 is CASSHRDRGSWSQYF. The DNA of the CDR3 is TGTGCCAGCAGCCACCGGGACAGGGGATCGTGGTCCCAGTACTTC.

This chain uses TRBV20-1 with TRBJ2-5, with D unresolved. Between the trimmed V and J ends, which lost 6 bases and 5 bases, there was a span of 19 bases. Germline CDR1 and CDR2: DFQATT and SNEGSKA (reference sequence). This CDR3 is 14 amino acids long. For the CDR3, the DNA is TGCAGTGCGGCCGTGGGGATCAGAATGGAGACCCAGTACTTC. Translated: CSAAVGIRMETQYF.

The chain links TRBV7-9 to TRBJ2-5; no definite D call. The V and J ends lost 1 base and 5 bases respectively, with 11 bases between them. The CDR3 runs to 14 residues. Per the germline V gene, CDR1 is SEHNR and CDR2 is FQNEAQ (reference sequence). The CDR3 DNA follows: TGTGCCAGCAGCTTAGGTCAAGTGGCGGAGACCCAGTACTTC. Residues: CASSLGQVAETQYF.

This clonotype came up many times. The chain is built from TRBV5-6 and TRBJ1-2; a possible D gene is TRBD1 (5 bases). Germline CDR1 SGHDT, CDR2 YYEEEE. V lost 3 bases and J lost 8, with 20 bases in between. The length of the CDR3 is 15 residues. The CDR3 coding sequence is TGTGCCAGCAGCTCTTCACCGGGACCCCGCACGGGCTACACCTTC. Translated, it gives CASSSSPGPRTGYTF.

This clonotype was detected many times. The CDR3 DNA reads TGCGCCAGCAGCTCGGCCAGCACCGGGGAGCTGTTTTTT. Translating it yields CASSSASTGELFF. The rearrangement links TRBV5-1 to TRBJ2-2; no clear D. The length of the CDR3 is 13 residues. Germline CDR1 reads SGHRS; CDR2 reads YFSETQ. The V gene lost 3 bases and the J gene lost 4 bases, with 7 bases spanning the gap.